The 22 T cell receptor beta chains below come from one sample, sequenced in a study of cytomegalovirus exposure and HLA in healthy donors. Using immunoSEQ multiplex PCR, the repertoire was profiled, and TCRdb retains in-frame clones only, with some absent. The data contain about 180,000 clones, about 86% of them singletons. The sequencing input was PBMCs. These receptors all come from a woman younger than 45 in good health and CMV-seronegative.

The chain recombines TRBV9 with TRBJ1-2; 7 bases line up with TRBD1. The CDR3 consists of 16 residues. The V gene's germline CDR1 is SGDLS and CDR2 YYNGEE. Trimming cost V 4 bases and J 2 bases; bases outside gene matches: 11. CDR3 residues: CASSLSRGVGNYGYTF. The CDR3 DNA sequence: TGTGCCAGCAGCTTATCCAGGGGGGTGGGGAACTATGGCTACACCTTC.

The CDR3 sequence is CATSRGGSSYNEQFF. CDR3 DNA: TGTGCCACCTCCCGAGGGGGCAGCTCCTACAATGAGCAGTTCTTC. The chain has TRBV19 and TRBJ2-1; 7 bases are shared with TRBD1. V was pared by 10 bases and J by 0 bases, with 9 bases of the junction left unmatched. The CDR3 has 15 residues. Germline CDR1 reads LNHDA; CDR2 reads SQIVND (reference sequence).

This clone is a singleton in its sample. This chain connects TRBV4-1 to TRBJ1-5; 11 bases fit TRBD1. CDR1 MGHRA and CDR2 YSYEKL come from the germline V gene. The V and J ends lost 1 base and 8 bases, in that order; junction bases with no gene match: 4. This CDR3 spans 15 amino acids. DNA for the CDR3: TGCGCCAGCAGCCAAGGGACAGGGGGCGTGGAGCCCCAGCATTTT. Residues: CASSQGTGGVEPQHF.

The J gene is TRBJ1-3, the V gene TRBV10-3; the D is unclear. Trimming left V 3 bases short and J 3 bases short, with 3 bases between. Germline lookup yields CDR1 ENHRY and CDR2 SYGVKD. The CDR3 spans 12 residues. CDR3 coding DNA: TGTGCCATCAGTGACAGTGGAAACACCATATATTTT. Residues: CAISDSGNTIYF.

The chain employs TRBV4-1 and TRBJ1-1; D uncertain. Trimming removed 1 base from V and 0 bases from J, with 9 bases in between. This CDR3 region has 15 residues. Germline assignment: CDR1 MGHRA and CDR2 YSYEKL. The CDR3 DNA reads TGCGCCAGCAGCCAAGGTACGGGAATGAACACTGAAGCTTTCTTT. This translates into CASSQGTGMNTEAFF.

This clone has just a few counts. The V gene is TRBV7-6, the J gene TRBJ2-1, with TRBD2 matching over 10 bases. The V gene's germline CDR1 is SGHVS and CDR2 FNYEAQ. This CDR3 comprises 19 residues. The V and J ends lost 5 bases and 8 bases, in that order; junction bases with no gene match: 21. The CDR3: CASSPQVLAGGGVLDEQFF. The CDR3 DNA reads TGTGCCAGCAGCCCTCAAGTCTTAGCGGGGGGCGGGGTCTTGGATGAGCAGTTCTTC.

The chain is built from TRBV9 and TRBJ1-3; no clear D. Germline-derived CDR1 and CDR2 are SGDLS and YYNGEE. Trimming removed 0 bases at V and 5 bases at J, with 9 bases between. The CDR3 is 14 residues long. In nucleotides, the CDR3 is TGTGCCAGCAGCGTAGGAGGTATACGAAACACCATATATTTT. Amino acids: CASSVGGIRNTIYF.

The genes are TRBV4-1 and TRBJ1-1; D is ambiguous. The CDR3 covers 15 residues. The germline gives CDR1 MGHRA, CDR2 YSYEKL. Trimming took off 1 base at V and 6 bases at J, with 15 bases between the two ends. The CDR3 sequence: CASSQVLGVTAEAFF. The CDR3 DNA reads TGCGCCAGCAGCCAAGTTTTGGGAGTTACGGCTGAAGCTTTCTTT.

The chain has TRBV6-6 and TRBJ2-5; 9 nucleotides match TRBD1. With V trimmed by 2 bases and J by 5 bases, 6 bases remained unmatched. This CDR3 contains 15 residues. Germline V gene sequence: CDR1 MNHNY, CDR2 SVGAGI (reference sequence). The CDR3 region has the DNA TGTGCCAGCAGTTACCTGGGACAGGGAGGGGAGACCCAGTACTTC. Amino acids: CASSYLGQGGETQYF.

This clone came up a few times. CDR3 DNA: TGTGCCAGCAGTCTCGAGGTAGCTAGATTTTCACCCCTCCACTTT. It translates to CASSLEVARFSPLHF. The rearrangement uses TRBV6-7 and TRBJ1-6, with D unclear. TRBV6-7 qualifies as an ORF whose function is uncertain. This CDR3 comprises 15 residues. The germline V and J ends were trimmed by 5 bases and 9 bases, with 17 bases remaining between them.

CDR3 amino acids: CASSPRAPLGSGVSYYEQYF. CDR3 nucleotides: TGCGCCAGCAGCCCTCGCGCTCCGTTGGGTAGCGGGGTATCCTACTACGAGCAGTACTTC. The chain joins TRBV5-1 to TRBJ2-7; TRBD2 matches 8 bases. With 4 bases clipped from V and 3 bases from J, the junction kept 24 bases outside the gene matches. In germline, CDR1 is SGHRS, CDR2 YFSETQ. The CDR3 spans 20 residues.

DNA of the CDR3: TGCAGCGTTGAAGGTTCTGGGGGGGGAGAGACCCAGTACTTC. Translated: CSVEGSGGGETQYF. The J gene is TRBJ2-5, the V gene TRBV29-1; 7 nucleotides agree with TRBD2. V gave up 1 base and J gave up 4 bases; unmatched junction bases: 6. The germline V gene encodes CDR1 SQVTM and CDR2 ANQGSEA. The CDR3 is 14 residues long.

The chain links TRBV29-1 to TRBJ2-5; TRBD1 is a possible D gene (5 bases). Trimming removed 2 bases at V and 2 bases at J, with 12 bases between. The CDR3 is 14 amino acids. Per the germline V gene, CDR1 is SQVTM and CDR2 is ANQGSEA. The DNA of the CDR3 is TGCAGCGTTGAATTGATGACAGCACAAGAGACCCAGTACTTC. As protein: CSVELMTAQETQYF.

V gene TRBV6-5 combines with J gene TRBJ1-2, with a weak D call TRBD1 (5 bases). V lost 6 bases and J 1 base, leaving 12 bases between the germline ends. The CDR3 spans 14 residues. Per germline, CDR1 MNHEY and CDR2 SVGAGI. The CDR3 loop reads CASSREGFNYGYTF. CDR3 nucleotide sequence: TGTGCCAGCAGCAGGGAGGGCTTTAACTATGGCTACACCTTC.

The chain uses TRBV5-5 and TRBJ2-2, with D perhaps matching TRBD1 (6 bases). The length of the CDR3 is 15 residues. Germline V gives CDR1 SGHKS, CDR2 YYEKEE (reference sequence). Trimming cost V 5 bases and J 2 bases, with 13 bases left between them. CDR3 loop: CASRAWTENTGELFF. In DNA form, the CDR3 reads TGTGCCAGCAGGGCATGGACAGAAAACACCGGGGAGCTGTTTTTT.

The V call is TRBV15, the J call TRBJ1-3; D is undetermined. Between the trimmed V and J ends, which lost 5 bases and 2 bases, there was a span of 22 bases. The CDR3 contains 18 residues. Germline V gene lookup returns CDR1 LNHNV and CDR2 YYDKDF (reference sequence). DNA for the CDR3: TGTGCCACCAGCGTAGTCGGTCAGGCCCTGGAAGCTGGAAACACCATATATTTT. It is translated as CATSVVGQALEAGNTIYF.

The chain uses TRBV27 and TRBJ2-2; a possible D gene is TRBD1 (6 bases). CDR1 and CDR2 from the germline V gene are MNHEY and SMNVEV (reference sequence). Deletions cut 2 bases from V and 4 bases from J, with 11 bases between. The CDR3 is 15 residues long. CDR3 nucleotide sequence: TGTGCCAGCAGTTTAGAGGCAGGGGTCACCGGGGAGCTGTTTTTT. Its protein product is CASSLEAGVTGELFF.

V is TRBV19 and J is TRBJ1-2; TRBD1 might be the D (6 bases). V shed 5 bases and J shed 4 bases, with 14 bases lying between them. CDR3 length equals 14 residues. Germline CDR1 and CDR2: LNHDA and SQIVND (reference sequence). DNA of the CDR3: TGTGCCAGTAGTTCCTCTGGGGGGGCCTATGGCTACACCTTC. Translated: CASSSSGGAYGYTF.

The chain couples TRBV5-6 to TRBJ1-3, with D perhaps matching TRBD1 (5 bases). Germline loops: CDR1 SGHDT, CDR2 YYEEEE. CDR3 size: 15 residues. Trimming took off 0 bases at V and 0 bases at J, with 7 bases between the two ends. DNA of the CDR3: TGTGCCAGCAGCTTGGGACAGAACTCTGGAAACACCATATATTTT. It yields the protein CASSLGQNSGNTIYF.

The chain links TRBV21-1 to TRBJ2-7; TRBD1 is taken as the D call from the table, unchecked against the DNA. TRBV21-1 is assigned pseudogene status. The CDR3 consists of 14 residues. The CDR3 loop reads CASSTGTVPYEQYF. DNA for the CDR3: TGTGCCAGCAGCACCGGGACAGTTCCCTACGAGCAGTACTTC.

This chain connects TRBV7-2 to TRBJ1-6; 7 bases agree with TRBD1. The germline gives CDR1 SGHTA, CDR2 FQGNSA. After removal of 7 bases from V and 5 bases from J, the junction contained 11 bases not matched to a gene. The CDR3 is 16 amino acids. DNA for the CDR3: TGTGCCAGCACCCTCTTAGGGGGCGCCCATAATTCACCCCTCCACTTT. This codes for CASTLLGGAHNSPLHF. Full variable domain (rest looked up from reference TRBV7-2 and TRBJ1-6): GAGVSQSPSNKVTEKGKDVELRCDPISGHTALYWYRQSLGQGLEFLIYFQGNSAPDKSGLPSDRFSAERTGGSVSTLTIQRTQQEDSAVYLCASTLLGGAHNSPLHFGNGTRLTVT.

The chain combines TRBV9 with TRBJ2-2, with D perhaps TRBD1 (5 bases). The CDR3 loop spans 15 amino acids. The V end was cut by 0 bases, the J end by 7 bases, with 13 bases between. Per the germline V gene, CDR1 is SGDLS and CDR2 is YYNGEE. The CDR3 sequence is CASSVGRVQNGELFF. CDR3 nucleotides: TGTGCCAGCAGCGTAGGCAGGGTGCAGAACGGGGAGCTGTTTTTT.